Listed below are T cell receptor beta chains from one sample, sequenced in a study of blood T cell repertoires in COVID-19. Produced via immunoSEQ multiplex PCR; TCRdb's table is partial and in-frame only. This sample has about 220,000 clones, with about four fifths found just once. What was sequenced was PBMCs or T cells enriched from blood (not recorded which). Source of these receptors: a woman aged 40 to 50 with acute COVID-19. Each CDR3 is given with its conserved first and last residue. The order of the fields is J gene, V gene, D gene, clone size, CDR3 protein, CDR3 DNA. A D gene is named only where the DNA matches it firmly. Part of the rows lack a size; the others show once, few, many or a class for expanded clones.

TRBJ1-6,TRBV3-1/TRBV3-2,NA,NA,CASSQGAPYNSPLHF,TGTGCCAGCAGCCAAGGGGCCCCCTATAATTCACCCCTCCACTTT
TRBJ1-2,TRBV28,TRBD1,NA,CASSSSDRGSNYGYTF,TGTGCCAGCAGTTCTAGCGACAGGGGATCTAACTATGGCTACACCTTC
TRBJ2-3,TRBV6-5,NA,NA,CASSTRADTQYF,TGTGCCAGCAGCACCAGGGCAGATACGCAGTATTTT
TRBJ1-2,TRBV7-9,NA,NA,CASSLGGNYGYTF,TGTGCCAGCAGCTTGGGGGGTAACTATGGCTACACCTTC
TRBJ2-2,TRBV7-3,TRBD2,NA,CASSFSGSRTGELFF,TGTGCCAGCAGTTTTAGCGGGAGTAGGACCGGGGAGCTGTTTTTT
TRBJ2-3,TRBV7-6,NA,once,CASSLSGSTDTQYF,TGTGCCAGCAGCTTATCTGGCAGCACAGATACGCAGTATTTT
TRBJ2-3,TRBV24-1,TRBD2,once,CATSVHGLAGGPDTQYF,TGTGCCACCAGTGTCCACGGACTAGCGGGAGGGCCAGATACGCAGTATTTT
TRBJ1-1,TRBV6-5,NA,NA,CASIDSAGTEAFF,TGTGCCAGCATCGACTCCGCCGGGACTGAAGCTTTCTTT
TRBJ2-7,TRBV14,TRBD1,NA,CASSQGQFPYEQYF,TGTGCCAGCAGCCAGGGACAGTTCCCCTACGAGCAGTACTTC
TRBJ2-7,TRBV18,TRBD2,once,CASSPGTSGSGEQYF,TGTGCCAGCTCACCGGGGACTAGTGGGTCGGGCGAGCAGTACTTC
TRBJ2-2,TRBV4-3,TRBD1,NA,CASSQQAGGPYELFF,TGCGCCAGCAGCCAGCAGGCAGGGGGCCCTTACGAGCTGTTTTTT
TRBJ2-2,TRBV19,TRBD1,NA,CASKPGTGNTGELFF,TGTGCCAGTAAACCCGGGACAGGGAACACCGGGGAGCTGTTTTTT
TRBJ1-5,TRBV12-3/TRBV12-4,NA,NA,CASSFQGQQPQHF,TGTGCCAGCAGTTTTCAGGGGCAACAGCCCCAGCATTTT
TRBJ1-2,TRBV4-2,TRBD1,once,CASSQGPNRDRGWNGYTF,TGTGCCAGCAGCCAAGGACCTAACCGGGACAGGGGATGGAATGGCTACACCTTC
TRBJ1-1,TRBV5-1,TRBD1,NA,CASGQGNTEAFF,TGCGCCAGCGGACAGGGGAACACTGAAGCTTTCTTT
TRBJ2-7,TRBV2,NA,NA,CASARGQDYEQYF,TGTGCCAGCGCTCGGGGACAAGACTACGAGCAGTACTTC
TRBJ1-1,TRBV21-1,NA,NA,CASSKVPDRGLTEAFF,TGTGCCAGCAGCAAAGTCCCCGACAGGGGGCTCACTGAAGCTTTCTTT
TRBJ2-4,TRBV18,NA,NA,CASSPYTLLTVGSPKNIQYF,TGTGCCAGCTCACCCTATACTCTATTGACTGTGGGTAGTCCCAAAAACATTCAGTACTTC
TRBJ1-2,TRBV7-2,NA,NA,CASSLYPKGNYGYTF,TGTGCCAGCAGCTTATATCCCAAGGGGAACTATGGCTACACCTTC
TRBJ2-7,TRBV11-2,TRBD2,NA,CASSLAPSGTSGSYEQYF,TGTGCCAGCAGCTTAGCCCCCTCCGGGACTAGCGGGTCCTACGAGCAGTACTTC
TRBJ1-5,TRBV6-1,NA,few,CASSEVEGGGPQHF,TGTGCCAGCAGTGAAGTGGAGGGTGGTGGGCCCCAGCATTTT
TRBJ1-6,TRBV3-1/TRBV3-2,TRBD1,NA,CASSQTGQGENSPLHF,TGTGCCAGCAGCCAAACTGGACAGGGGGAAAATTCACCCCTCCACTTT
TRBJ1-2,TRBV7-2,TRBD1,NA,CASSLNRGQDGYTF,TGTGCCAGCAGCTTAAACAGGGGGCAGGATGGCTACACCTTC
TRBJ2-2,TRBV7-9,TRBD1,NA,CASSLGQGEPGELFF,TGTGCCAGCAGCCTGGGACAGGGAGAACCCGGGGAGCTGTTTTTT
TRBJ1-4,TRBV3-1/TRBV3-2,NA,NA,CASSQKGRNEKLFF,TGTGCCAGCAGCCAGAAGGGGCGTAATGAAAAACTGTTTTTT
TRBJ2-7,TRBV4-2,TRBD2,once,CASSQEGGSEQYF,TGTGCCAGCAGCCAGGAGGGAGGGAGCGAGCAGTACTTC
TRBJ2-1,TRBV3-1/TRBV3-2,TRBD2,NA,CASSPWTSGDNEQFF,TGTGCCAGCAGCCCGTGGACTAGCGGAGACAATGAGCAGTTCTTC
TRBJ2-1,TRBV4-3,TRBD2,NA,CASSQDLAGGRGEQFF,TGCGCCAGCAGCCAAGATCTGGCGGGGGGGCGGGGTGAGCAGTTCTTC
TRBJ1-6,TRBV9,NA,NA,CASSPRAQGYDNSPLHF,TGTGCCAGCAGCCCTAGGGCCCAGGGCTATGATAATTCACCCCTCCACTTT
TRBJ1-3,TRBV11-2,NA,once,CASSFERARSGNTIYF,TGTGCCAGCAGCTTTGAGAGGGCTCGCTCTGGAAACACCATATATTTT
TRBJ2-7,TRBV6-5,NA,NA,CASSTTGHGEQYF,TGTGCCAGCAGTACCACTGGACACGGCGAGCAGTACTTC
TRBJ1-1,TRBV24-1,TRBD1,NA,CATRRQGGTEAFF,TGTGCCACCAGGAGACAGGGCGGCACTGAAGCTTTCTTT
TRBJ2-5,TRBV9,TRBD2,NA,CASSVVAGVGTETQYF,TGTGCCAGCAGCGTAGTGGCGGGAGTTGGTACGGAGACCCAGTACTTC
TRBJ1-2,TRBV24-1,NA,NA,CATSDTTVRYGYTF,TGTGCCACCAGTGACACGACAGTCCGCTATGGCTACACCTTC
TRBJ2-1,TRBV6-5,NA,NA,CASSLTSGSNEQFF,TGTGCCAGCAGTCTGACTTCCGGCAGCAATGAGCAGTTCTTC
TRBJ1-4,TRBV5-1,NA,NA,CASSLYQGGEKLFF,TGCGCCAGCAGCTTGTACCAAGGCGGTGAAAAACTGTTTTTT
TRBJ1-4,TRBV27,NA,NA,CASSLWAGNEKLFF,TGTGCCAGCAGTTTATGGGCAGGAAATGAAAAACTGTTTTTT